These 11 T cell receptor beta chains were all obtained from the same sample, sequenced in a study of beta chain features in type 1 diabetes (dated by TCRdb to the late 2010s). The method was the immunoSEQ multiplex PCR assay. All of the isolated RNA was reverse transcribed with the High Capacity cDNA Reverse Transcription Kit, so expressed TCRB transcripts were sequenced. This immuneACCESS table, as held by TCRdb, lists in-frame sequences with V and J called but not all clones. Of the missing ones, under half trace to an unresolved V gene in checked studies; the others have no known cause. In all, the sample holds about 450,000 clones, and 9.5% to 12% of those were seen once. 0.045% to 0.06% of the sample rests with the top ten. The sample consisted of naive CD4+ T cells from blood. Reading the label with the study, this specimen's cell subset or site is: true naive CD4+ T cells. Receptors were obtained from a woman in her late teens or twenties in good health.

This clone was seen many times. The V and J genes are TRBV29-1 and TRBJ2-7; D uncertain. V was trimmed by 6 bases and J by 7 bases, leaving 19 bases between them. From germline, CDR1 is SQVTM and CDR2 ANQGSEA. The CDR3 loop spans 13 amino acids. CDR3 loop: CSVAVSQVSEQYF. CDR3 DNA: TGCAGCGTGGCGGTTAGTCAAGTCAGTGAGCAGTACTTC.

This clone was seen more than once but under ten times. The chain uses TRBV6-5 and TRBJ1-3, with D uncertain. Germline assignment: CDR1 MNHEY and CDR2 SVGAGI. The germline V and J ends were trimmed by 0 bases and 0 bases, with 6 bases remaining between them. The CDR3 has 15 amino acids. In nucleotides, the CDR3 is TGTGCCAGCAGTTACTCGAGCGTCTCTGGAAACACCATATATTTT. As protein: CASSYSSVSGNTIYF.

This chain uses TRBV5-6 with TRBJ2-1; weak D call: TRBD2 (6 bases). Germline-derived CDR1 and CDR2 are SGHDT and YYEEEE. The CDR3 contains 12 residues. V lost 1 base, J lost 10 bases, and 9 bases lay in between. The CDR3 spells CASSLILAEQFF. CDR3 nucleotide sequence: TGTGCCAGCAGCTTGATTCTAGCGGAGCAGTTCTTC.

This chain uses TRBV14 with TRBJ2-1; 8 bases line up with TRBD2. V gave up 3 bases and J gave up 9 bases; unmatched junction bases: 13. From germline, CDR1 is SGHDN and CDR2 FVKESK. The length of the CDR3 is 16 residues. CDR3 amino acids: CASSQNPGIAGSEQFF. The CDR3 nucleotides read TGTGCCAGCAGCCAGAACCCCGGGATAGCGGGATCTGAGCAGTTCTTC. Full variable domain (missing parts from reference TRBV14 and TRBJ2-1): EAGVTQFPSHSVIEKGQTVTLRCDPISGHDNLYWYRRVMGKEIKFLLHFVKESKQDESGMPNNRFLAERTGGTYSTLKVQPAELEDSGVYFCASSQNPGIAGSEQFFGPGTRLTVL.

This chain joins TRBV7-9 and TRBJ2-4, with TRBD1 matching 7 bases. Germline CDR1 SEHNR, CDR2 FQNEAQ (reference sequence). The ends lost 1 base at V and 6 bases at J; junction bases unmatched: 9. The CDR3 is 16 amino acids. The CDR3 nucleotides are TGTGCCAGCAGCTTAGACAGGGACAGTCGGGGAAACATTCAGTACTTC. Encoded protein: CASSLDRDSRGNIQYF.

This clone was recorded a few times. The chain links TRBV14 to TRBJ2-7; maybe TRBD2 (6 bases). CDR3 length: 14 residues. The germline CDR1 and CDR2 sequences are SGHDN and FVKESK. Trimming stripped 0 bases from V and 4 bases from J, with 10 bases between. CDR3 protein: CASSQDRGGYEQYF. As DNA, the CDR3 is TGTGCCAGCAGCCAAGATCGGGGAGGATACGAGCAGTACTTC.

V gene TRBV13 combines with J gene TRBJ2-7; weak D call: TRBD1 (5 bases). This CDR3 spans 13 amino acids. Germline V gives CDR1 PRHDT, CDR2 FYEKMQ (reference sequence). Between the trimmed V and J ends, which lost 5 bases and 3 bases, there was a span of 11 bases. In nucleotides, the CDR3 is TGTGCCAGCAGCCGACAGAACCTCTACGAGCAGTACTTC. Translated: CASSRQNLYEQYF.

V and J are TRBV7-8 and TRBJ2-7; TRBD1 is a possible D gene (7 bases). V was trimmed by 4 bases and J by 0 bases, leaving 10 bases between them. The CDR3 spans 14 residues. Germline CDR1 and CDR2: SGHVS and FQNEAQ. The CDR3 DNA reads TGTGCCAGCAGCTCGCGGGACAGCTCCTACGAGCAGTACTTC. Translated: CASSSRDSSYEQYF.

This clone was seen more than once but under ten times. The genes are TRBV2 and TRBJ2-6; no reliable D call. The length of the CDR3 is 13 residues. The germline gives CDR1 SNHLY, CDR2 FYNNEI. V shed 6 bases and J shed 2 bases, with 5 bases lying between them. CDR3 sequence (DNA): TGTGCCAGCAGGAATGCTGGGGCCAACGTCCTGACTTTC. Translated: CASRNAGANVLTF.

This clone was detected a few times. CDR3 region: CATSRGQSETQYF. CDR3 nucleotide sequence: TGTGCCACCAGCAGAGGACAGTCGGAGACCCAGTACTTC. The chain recombines TRBV15 with TRBJ2-5; the D gene is possibly TRBD1 (5 bases). CDR1 is LNHNV and CDR2 is YYDKDF in the germline V gene (reference sequence). This CDR3 contains 13 residues. V was shortened by 1 base and J by 5 bases, with 8 bases between the two germline ends.

This chain connects TRBV7-8 to TRBJ2-1; 10 bases line up with TRBD2. This CDR3 contains 16 residues. The ends lost 5 bases at V and 7 bases at J; junction bases unmatched: 11. Germline values: CDR1 SGHVS, CDR2 FQNEAQ. For the CDR3, the DNA is TGTGCCAGCAGCAAAATACATAGCGGGAGGTCGAATGAGCAGTTCTTC. Translation: CASSKIHSGRSNEQFF.